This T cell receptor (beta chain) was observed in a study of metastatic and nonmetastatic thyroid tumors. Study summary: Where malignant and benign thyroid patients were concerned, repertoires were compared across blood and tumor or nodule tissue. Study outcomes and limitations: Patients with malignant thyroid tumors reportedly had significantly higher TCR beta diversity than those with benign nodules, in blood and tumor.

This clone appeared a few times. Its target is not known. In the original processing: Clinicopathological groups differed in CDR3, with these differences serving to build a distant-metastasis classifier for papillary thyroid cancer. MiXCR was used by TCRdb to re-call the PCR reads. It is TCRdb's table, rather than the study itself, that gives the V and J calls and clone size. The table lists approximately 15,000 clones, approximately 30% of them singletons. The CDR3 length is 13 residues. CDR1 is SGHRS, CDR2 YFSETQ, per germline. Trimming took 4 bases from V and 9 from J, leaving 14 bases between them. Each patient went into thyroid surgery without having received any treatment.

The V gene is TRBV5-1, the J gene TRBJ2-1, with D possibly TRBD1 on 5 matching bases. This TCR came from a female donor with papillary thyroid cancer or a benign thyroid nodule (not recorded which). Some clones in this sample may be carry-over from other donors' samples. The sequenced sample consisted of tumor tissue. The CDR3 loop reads CASSSDSLGEQFF. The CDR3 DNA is TGCGCCAGCAGCAGCGACAGTCTAGGTGAGCAGTTCTTC.